Below are 16 T cell receptor beta chains sequenced from a single sample in a study of monozygotic twins with inflammatory bowel disease. TCRdb re-called the 5' RACE reads; every CDR3 protein appears as one record, without DNA. Recorded for this sample: about 380,000 distinct CDR3 sequences. Sequencing input: blood. The receptors stem from a human donor with ulcerative colitis or Crohn's disease, or a healthy co-twin of an affected twin (not recorded which).

This chain uses TRBV5-6 with TRBJ2-5; lacking DNA, the TRBD1 call made by TCRdb goes unchecked. CDR3 length equals 13 residues. Looked up from germline, CDR1 is SGHDT and CDR2 is YYEEEE. CDR3 sequence reads: CASTSWGDETQYF.

The chain employs TRBV4-1 and TRBJ1-2. The CDR3 has 15 amino acids. Germline V CDR1 and CDR2: MGHRA, YSYEKL. The CDR3 sequence is CASSQAGGRDYGYTF.

J is TRBJ2-3 and V is TRBV7-2; TCRdb reports TRBD1, a call that lacks DNA to check it against. Germline V gene lookup returns CDR1 SGHTA and CDR2 FQGNSA. This CDR3 comprises 17 residues. The CDR3: CASSLGRGLTRGDTQYF.

The chain carries TRBV11-2 and TRBJ2-6; the TCRdb D gene call, TRBD2, has no DNA to confirm it. Germline V gene data show CDR1 as SGHAT and CDR2 as FQNNGV. The CDR3 is 17 residues long. CDR3 residues: CASSLIGGASGANVLTF.

The V gene is TRBV29-1, the J gene TRBJ2-7; absent DNA, TCRdb's TRBD1 call cannot be checked. The CDR3 extends over 12 amino acids. Germline CDR1 reads SQVTM; CDR2 reads ANQGSEA. The CDR3 spells CSVGTGASEQYF.

The chain is built from TRBV4-2 and TRBJ2-1; lacking DNA, the TRBD2 call made by TCRdb goes unchecked. This CDR3 is built from 14 residues. Germline V gene sequence: CDR1 LGHNA, CDR2 YNFKEQ. The chain's CDR3 is CASSHGGGYNEQFF.

The V gene is TRBV6-1, the J gene TRBJ2-7; without DNA, the TCRdb call of TRBD1 cannot be checked. Looked up from germline, CDR1 is MNHNS and CDR2 is SASEGT. CDR3 length: 15 residues. The CDR3 sequence is CASSDRDRVRYEQYF.

The chain employs TRBV25-1 and TRBJ2-2. Germline CDR1 and CDR2: MGHDK and SYGVNS. The CDR3 is made up of 14 amino acids. The CDR3 region is CASSVDANTGELFF.

The gene calls are TRBV3-1 and TRBJ2-3. The germline V gene has CDR1 LGHDT and CDR2 YNNKEL (reference sequence). The CDR3 contains 14 residues. The CDR3 is CASTTTGSSDTQYF.

V usage is TRBV7-9 and J usage is TRBJ2-2; TCRdb calls TRBD1, which cannot be checked without DNA. The CDR3 covers 15 residues. Germline V CDR1 and CDR2: SEHNR, FQNEAQ (reference sequence). CDR3 sequence reads: CASSLVGRESGELFF.

The chain combines TRBV27 with TRBJ2-2. Germline V CDR1 and CDR2: MNHEY, SMNVEV (reference sequence). This CDR3 comprises 14 residues. Here the CDR3 reads CASSFRQITGELFF.

The rearrangement links TRBV4-1 to TRBJ2-5; TCRdb picks TRBD2, but there is no DNA to check that call. Per the germline V gene, CDR1 is MGHRA and CDR2 is YSYEKL. This CDR3 has 19 amino acids. CDR3 sequence reads: CASSQPIRLAGGSQETQYF.

The CDR3 region is CASRPEGAGTGELFF. The V gene is TRBV12-3 or TRBV12-4, the J gene TRBJ2-2; with no DNA, the TCRdb D assignment of TRBD1 cannot be verified. The CDR3 is made up of 15 amino acids.

The chain employs TRBV7-2 and TRBJ2-7; the TRBD1 assignment by TCRdb is unverifiable without DNA. This CDR3 region has 16 residues. CDR1 SGHTA and CDR2 FQGNSA come from the germline V gene. The CDR3 protein is CASSSMAGRRRSEQYF.

The rearrangement joins TRBV7-3 to TRBJ1-1; TCRdb designates TRBD1, a call that cannot be tested without DNA. CDR1 and CDR2 from the germline V gene are SGHTA and FQGTGA. The CDR3 extends over 16 amino acids. The CDR3 loop is CASSARLRDSSSEAFF.

The CDR3 here is CASSSGTGGPDTQYF. The chain combines TRBV5-1 with TRBJ2-3; no DNA is available, so the TRBD1 call from TCRdb remains unchecked. The germline gives CDR1 SGHRS, CDR2 YFSETQ. This CDR3 has 15 amino acids.